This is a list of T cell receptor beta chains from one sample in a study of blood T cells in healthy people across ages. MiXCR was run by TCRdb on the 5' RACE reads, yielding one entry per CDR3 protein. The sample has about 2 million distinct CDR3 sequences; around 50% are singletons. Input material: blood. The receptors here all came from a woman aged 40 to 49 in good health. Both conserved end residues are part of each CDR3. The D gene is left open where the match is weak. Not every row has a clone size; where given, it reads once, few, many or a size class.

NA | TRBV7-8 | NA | CASSPDRRLGGYNEQFF
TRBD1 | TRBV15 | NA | CATSWDRSIGGSETQYF
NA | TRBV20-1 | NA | CSARLARITYEQYF
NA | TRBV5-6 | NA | CASSLGGGRVYEQYF
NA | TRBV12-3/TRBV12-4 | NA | CASTFSGSTDTQYF
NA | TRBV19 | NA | CASSLWAEGIDQPQHF
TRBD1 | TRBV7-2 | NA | CASSGERGLRYEQYF
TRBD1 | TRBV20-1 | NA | CSAEGQGVGYTF
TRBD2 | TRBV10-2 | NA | CASSELAGVSEQFF
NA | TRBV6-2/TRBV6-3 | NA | CASTYAGPGANVLTF
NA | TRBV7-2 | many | CASSSQGIRETQYF
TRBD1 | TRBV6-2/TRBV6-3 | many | CASSAGGYGYTF
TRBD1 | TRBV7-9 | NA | CASSSDRGNNSPLHF
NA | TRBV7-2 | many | CASTKPAMDTQYF
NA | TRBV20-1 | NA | CRAGTWNEPFF
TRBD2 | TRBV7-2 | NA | CASSLNGGREDTQYF
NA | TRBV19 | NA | CASSMGLGDEQFF